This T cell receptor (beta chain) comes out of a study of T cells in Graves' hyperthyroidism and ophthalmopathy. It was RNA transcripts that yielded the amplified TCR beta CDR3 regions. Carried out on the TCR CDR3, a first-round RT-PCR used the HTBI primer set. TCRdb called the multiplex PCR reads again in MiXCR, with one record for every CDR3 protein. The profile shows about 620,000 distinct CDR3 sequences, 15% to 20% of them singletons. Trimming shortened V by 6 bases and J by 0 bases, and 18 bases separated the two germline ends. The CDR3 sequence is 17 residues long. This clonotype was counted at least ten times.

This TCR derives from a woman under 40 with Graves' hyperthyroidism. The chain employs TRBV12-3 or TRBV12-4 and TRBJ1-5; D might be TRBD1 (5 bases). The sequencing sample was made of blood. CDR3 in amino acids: CASSPPLAGDSNQPQHF. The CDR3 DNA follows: TGTGCCAGCAGCCCACCCTTGGCGGGGGATAGCAATCAGCCCCAGCATTTT.